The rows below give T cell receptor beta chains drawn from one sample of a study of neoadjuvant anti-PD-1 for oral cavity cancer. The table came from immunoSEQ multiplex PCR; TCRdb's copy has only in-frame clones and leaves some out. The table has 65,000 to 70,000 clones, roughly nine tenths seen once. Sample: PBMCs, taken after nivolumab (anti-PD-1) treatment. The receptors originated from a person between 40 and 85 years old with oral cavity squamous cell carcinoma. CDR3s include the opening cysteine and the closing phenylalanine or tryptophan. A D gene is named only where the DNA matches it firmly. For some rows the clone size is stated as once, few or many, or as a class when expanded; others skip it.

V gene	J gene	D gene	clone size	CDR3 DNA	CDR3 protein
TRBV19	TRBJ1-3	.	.	TGTGCCAGTAGTGCCCGTTGGGGGGCTGCCGGAAACACCATATATTTT	CASSARWGAAGNTIYF
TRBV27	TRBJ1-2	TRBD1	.	TGTGCCAGCAGTTTCAATACAGGGGATGGCTACACCTTC	CASSFNTGDGYTF
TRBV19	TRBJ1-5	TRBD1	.	TGTGCCAGTAGTATGACAGGGGAGGTCCAGCCCCAGCATTTT	CASSMTGEVQPQHF
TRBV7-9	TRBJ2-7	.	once	TGTGCCAGCAGCTCAACCGGGATATTCTCCTACGAGCAGTACTTC	CASSSTGIFSYEQYF
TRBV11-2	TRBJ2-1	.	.	TGTGCCAGCAGCTCGTCGACTGGGCCCTCCTACAATGAGCAGTTCTTC	CASSSSTGPSYNEQFF
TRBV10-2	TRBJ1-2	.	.	TGCGCCAGCAGTGAGGGGGGGGCCCACTATGGCTACACCTTC	CASSEGGAHYGYTF
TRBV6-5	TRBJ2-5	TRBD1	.	TGTGCCAGCAGTAGGGGACAGGGGCGGGGAGAGACCCAGTACTTC	CASSRGQGRGETQYF
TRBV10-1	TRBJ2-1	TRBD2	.	TGCGCCAGCAGTGAGCAGCATAGCGGGACCGCTTCCTACAATGAGCAGTTCTTC	CASSEQHSGTASYNEQFF
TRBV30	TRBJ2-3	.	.	TGTGCCTGGAGTTTAGGTTCTAGCACAGATACGCAGTATTTT	CAWSLGSSTDTQYF
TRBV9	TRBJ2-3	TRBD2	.	TGTGCCAGCAGCGTAGCTGGGACTAGCGGGAGTTTGGATACGCAGTATTTT	CASSVAGTSGSLDTQYF
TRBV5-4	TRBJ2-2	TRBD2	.	TGTGCCAGCAGCCGGGGGACCCGCGGGAGTCTAGGCACCGGGGAGCTGTTTTTT	CASSRGTRGSLGTGELFF